Sequencing of this TCR beta chain was carried out in a study of blood T cell repertoires in COVID-19. Per the germline V gene, CDR1 is SGDLS and CDR2 is YYNGEE. The CDR3 covers 16 residues. The J segment lost 7 bases and the V segment lost 4 bases, leaving 9 bases of the junction unmatched. Repertoires were generated with immunoSEQ multiplex PCR, while TCRdb's copy carries only in-frame clones and drops some. The sample includes about 35,000 clones, about 80% seen only once; the top ten take roughly 3.5%. This chain uses TRBV9 with TRBJ1-6, with 9 positions matching TRBD1. The sequence derives from a man between 50 and 59 years old with acute or convalescent COVID-19. Sequencing was done on a sample of peripheral blood. CDR3 DNA: TGTGCCAGCAGCCCAAGGGGACAGGGAGGCAATTCACCCCTCCACTTT. As protein: CASSPRGQGGNSPLHF.